The 28 T cell receptor beta chains listed next were all sequenced from one sample in a study of read filtering for tumor transcriptome and immune sequencing. Molecular barcoded adaptors covering alpha/delta and beta/gamma chains were used on around 400 ng RNA. TCRdb reanalysed the reads using MiXCR and keeps one entry per CDR3 protein. This sample has approximately 40,000 distinct CDR3 sequences, with roughly 13% found just once. Sample: a population of CD138-negative cells sorted from bone marrow. The receptors originated from a donor at least 40 years old with multiple myeloma.

A few counts support this clonotype. The chain uses TRBV2 and TRBJ2-3; 9 bases map to TRBD2. The CDR3 contains 14 residues. Germline CDR1 reads SNHLY; CDR2 reads FYNNEI. Trimming took 5 bases from V and 9 from J; bases not matched to a gene: 9. CDR3 nucleotide sequence: TGTGCCAGCAGTCCCTCGCGGGGGGGGAGGACGCAGTATTTT. Translation gives CASSPSRGGRTQYF.

In its sample, this clonotype was seen a few times. Given a much more abundant clone one base away, this may be a read error. The J gene is TRBJ2-7, the V gene TRBV12-3 or TRBV12-4; D is possibly TRBD1 (6 bases). This CDR3 has 16 amino acids. The CDR3 bases are TGTGCCGGCAGTTTAGGTCCCGTGACAGGCAACAACGAGCAGTACTTC. This codes for CAGSLGPVTGNNEQYF.

Points on this clonotype: The junction and the germline gene differ at one end; a read error may be behind it. This chain connects TRBV12-3 or TRBV12-4 to TRBJ1-1, with no clear D. This CDR3 is built from 14 residues. The CDR3 DNA reads TGTGTCAGCAGTTTATGGGGAGGGAACACTGAAGCTTTCTTT. It yields the protein CVSSLWGGNTEAFF.

This clonotype was seen many times. The chain has TRBV7-9 and TRBJ2-1, with D possibly TRBD2 on 6 matching bases. CDR3 length equals 16 residues. The germline V gene has CDR1 SEHNR and CDR2 FQNEAQ (reference sequence). Trimming stripped 4 bases from V and 5 bases from J, with 18 bases between. CDR3 in DNA: TGTGCCAGCAGCTCCCGACCAGAGGGAGGTCACAATGAGCAGTTCTTC. This codes for CASSSRPEGGHNEQFF. Full variable domain (remainder filled in from reference TRBV7-9 and TRBJ2-1): DTGVSQNPRHKITKRGQNVTFRCDPISEHNRLYWYRQTLGQGPEFLTYFQNEAQLEKSRLLSDRFSAERPKGSFSTLEIQRTEQGDSAMYLCASSSRPEGGHNEQFFGPGTRLTVL.

This clonotype has ten or more counts. The genes are TRBV5-1 and TRBJ1-5; D is perhaps TRBD1 (5 bases). The CDR3 length is 15 residues. The germline V gene has CDR1 SGHRS and CDR2 YFSETQ. Between the trimmed V and J ends, which lost 4 bases and 8 bases, there was a span of 19 bases. The CDR3 sequence: CASSPGTGIDKPQHF. CDR3 in DNA: TGCGCCAGCAGCCCCGGGACGGGAATCGACAAGCCCCAGCATTTT. Filled out from reference TRBV5-1 and TRBJ1-5, the complete variable domain reads KAGVTQTPRYLIKTRGQQVTLSCSPISGHRSVSWYQQTPGQGLQFLFEYFSETQRNKGNFPGRFSGRQFSNSRSEMNVSTLELGDSALYLCASSPGTGIDKPQHFGDGTRLSIL.

The table lists this clonotype with many counts. The chain is built from TRBV29-1 and TRBJ2-5; TRBD1 matches 9 bases. V was pared by 4 bases and J by 7 bases, with 13 bases of the junction left unmatched. The CDR3 loop spans 15 amino acids. From germline, CDR1 is SQVTM and CDR2 ANQGSEA. The CDR3 spells CSVGGPGQGPGTQYF. Here the CDR3 DNA reads TGCAGCGTTGGGGGGCCGGGACAGGGCCCGGGGACCCAGTACTTC.

At least ten counts were recorded for this clonotype. The V gene is TRBV7-3, the J gene TRBJ1-1; D gene unclear. V lost 2 bases to trimming and J lost 4 bases, with 11 bases between them. The CDR3 sequence is 14 residues long. The V gene's germline CDR1 is SGHTA and CDR2 FQGTGA. CDR3 loop: CASSLAERGTEAFF. The CDR3 region has the DNA TGTGCCAGCAGCTTAGCGGAACGGGGCACTGAAGCTTTCTTT.

This clonotype was seen ten or more times. The chain joins TRBV7-9 to TRBJ2-5, with D perhaps matching TRBD1 or TRBD2 (5 bases each). Germline CDR1 and CDR2: SEHNR and FQNEAQ (reference sequence). V shed 5 bases and J shed 2 bases, with 15 bases lying between them. The CDR3 is 15 amino acids. CDR3 coding DNA: TGTGCCAGCAGCATAGGGACCCTTATTCAAGAGACCCAGTACTTC. It codes for CASSIGTLIQETQYF. Supplemented by reference TRBV7-9 and TRBJ2-5, the full variable domain reads DTGVSQNPRHKITKRGQNVTFRCDPISEHNRLYWYRQTLGQGPEFLTYFQNEAQLEKSRLLSDRFSAERPKGSFSTLEIQRTEQGDSAMYLCASSIGTLIQETQYFGPGTRLLVL.

This clonotype has a count of ten or more. This chain uses TRBV12-3 or TRBV12-4 with TRBJ1-4, with 9 bases that match TRBD1. The CDR3 runs to 17 residues. V gave up 8 bases and J gave up 3 bases; unmatched junction bases: 13. The CDR3 sequence is CASAPQGAKGANEKLFF. The CDR3 DNA is TGTGCCAGCGCCCCACAGGGGGCGAAGGGGGCTAATGAAAAACTGTTTTTT.

Many counts were recorded for this clonotype. V is TRBV7-2 and J is TRBJ2-3; D not certain. V was pared by 3 bases and J by 6 bases, with 10 bases between. CDR1 SGHTA and CDR2 FQGNSA come from the germline V gene. This CDR3 spans 13 amino acids. The CDR3 region is CASSFRPRDTQYF. The CDR3 DNA is TGTGCCAGCAGCTTCCGCCCGAGGGATACGCAGTATTTT.

This clonotype was seen a few times. A much larger clone sits a single nucleotide away, making a read error possible. The chain carries TRBV29-1 and TRBJ2-2, with D perhaps TRBD1 (6 bases). Germline CDR1 SQVTM, CDR2 ANQGSEA. The CDR3 has 13 residues. Written as DNA, the CDR3 is TGCAGCGTTAACAGGGTGGGCACCGGGAAGCTGTTTTTT. Protein product: CSVNRVGTGKLFF.

This clonotype was recorded many times. The rearrangement joins TRBV23-1 to TRBJ2-5, with D perhaps TRBD2 (5 bases). TRBV23-1 falls under the ORF class, with uncertain function. The CDR3 totals 16 residues. V lost 2 bases and J lost 5, with 18 bases in between. The CDR3 DNA reads as TGCGCCAGCAGTCAACACGGGATTTACGGTCAGGAGACCCAGTACTTC. It translates to CASSQHGIYGQETQYF.

This clonotype was counted at least ten times. The V gene is TRBV4-1, the J gene TRBJ2-7, with TRBD1 identical over 9 bases. Germline CDR1 and CDR2: MGHRA and YSYEKL. The J segment lost 1 base and the V segment lost 0 bases, leaving 7 bases of the junction unmatched. The CDR3 totals 17 residues. Here the CDR3 reads CASSQDWVDRGSYEQYF. DNA of the CDR3: TGCGCCAGCAGCCAAGATTGGGTGGACAGGGGATCCTACGAGCAGTACTTC.

This clonotype showed up just once. A far larger clone differs by one base, so this is likely a read error. The CDR3 carries no conserved terminal phenylalanine or tryptophan, so it likely arises from a read error. J is TRBJ2-1 and V is TRBV7-9, with 11 positions matching TRBD2. The CDR3 totals 16 residues. Germline V gene data show CDR1 as SEHNR and CDR2 as FQNEAQ (reference sequence). The V gene end was trimmed by 4 bases and the J gene end by 3 bases; junction bases not matched to a gene: 5. CDR3: CASSSGLAVLYNEQFS. CDR3 DNA sequence: TGTGCCAGCAGCTCGGGACTAGCGGTTCTCTACAATGAGCAGTTCTCC.

Concerning this clonotype: This may be a read error: a much more frequent sequence differs by one nucleotide. The DNA of the CDR3 is TGCAGTGCTAGACGGGGGGCAGGGAATCCACCCCTCCACTTT. It yields the protein CSARRGAGNPPLHF. The chain carries TRBV20-1 and TRBJ1-6; D is possibly TRBD1 (6 bases). The germline V and J ends were trimmed by 2 bases and 11 bases, with 16 bases remaining between them. Per the germline V gene, CDR1 is DFQATT and CDR2 is SNEGSKA (reference sequence). This CDR3 has 14 residues.

About this clonotype itself: Compared with germline, one end of the junction differs, possibly owing to a read error. The chain employs TRBV20-1 and TRBJ2-7; 13 nucleotides align to TRBD2. The germline CDR1 and CDR2 sequences are DFQATT and SNEGSKA (reference sequence). The CDR3 covers 13 residues. The CDR3 DNA follows: TGCGGTGCTTGGACTAGCGGGGGCTACGAGCAGTACTTC. Its translation is CGAWTSGGYEQYF.

To note about this clonotype: A much larger clone differs by one base, so this may be a read error. V and J are TRBV7-2 and TRBJ2-2, with D perhaps TRBD1 (7 bases). CDR3 length: 18 amino acids. Germline-derived CDR1 and CDR2 are SGHTA and FQGNSA. The CDR3 sequence: CASNWDRRIRERTGGLFF. CDR3 nucleotide sequence: TGTGCCAGCAACTGGGACAGAAGGATACGGGAGAGGACCGGGGGGCTGTTTTTT.

Regarding this clonotype: A much larger clone lies one base from this, so it may be a read error. This chain connects TRBV18 to TRBJ1-1; D perhaps matches TRBD1 (6 bases). The CDR3 totals 16 residues. The germline V gene has CDR1 KGHSH and CDR2 LQKENI. The V gene lost 3 bases and the J gene lost 0 bases, with 14 bases spanning the gap. The CDR3: CASSPPIDRMNTEAFF. In DNA, the CDR3 is TGTGCCAGCTCACCTCCGATAGACAGGATGAACACTGAAGCTTTCTTT.

V and J are TRBV7-9 and TRBJ2-4, with a weak D call TRBD1 (6 bases). This CDR3 region has 12 residues. V lost 3 bases, J lost 15 bases, and 15 bases lay in between. Germline V gives CDR1 SEHNR, CDR2 FQNEAQ (reference sequence). The CDR3 coding sequence is TGTGCCAGCAGCTTTACGACAGGAGTTGTGTACTTC. It yields the protein CASSFTTGVVYF.

About this clonotype itself: A much larger clonotype is one base distant, so this may be a read error. The V and J genes are TRBV7-8 and TRBJ2-3; no firm D call. CDR1 and CDR2 from the germline V gene are SGHVS and FQNEAQ. Trimming left V 5 bases short and J 6 bases short, with 9 bases between. This CDR3 region has 12 residues. The CDR3 sequence: CASSVPEDTQYF. The DNA for the CDR3 is TGTGCCAGCAGCGTGCCAGAGGATACGCAGTATTTT. Based on the CDR3 plus reference TRBV7-8 and TRBJ2-3, the full variable domain is GAGVSQSPRYKVAKRGQDVALRCDPISGHVSLFWYQQALGQGPEFLTYFQNEAQLDKSGLPSDRFFAERPEGSVSTLKIQRTQQEDSAVYLCASSVPEDTQYFGPGTRLTVL.

In its sample, this clonotype was seen many times. The chain uses TRBV3-1 and TRBJ2-7, with D perhaps TRBD1 or TRBD2 (5 bases each). The CDR3 consists of 16 residues. Trimming took 0 bases from V and 7 from J, leaving 19 bases between them. Germline CDR1 is LGHDT and CDR2 is YNNKEL (reference sequence). The DNA of the CDR3 is TGTGCCAGCAGCCAAGATCGGGGCAGGCTTCCGGGGGAGCAGTACTTC. Translating it yields CASSQDRGRLPGEQYF.

This clonotype was detected only a few times. A much larger clonotype is one base distant, so this may be a read error. The chain employs TRBV30 and TRBJ1-5; 9 bases line up with TRBD1. CDR3 size: 13 residues. Germline V gives CDR1 GTSNPN, CDR2 SVGIG (reference sequence). CDR3 region: CAWRGQGGQTQHF. DNA of the CDR3: TGTGCCTGGAGGGGACAGGGCGGTCAGACCCAGCATTTT.

This clonotype was recorded at least ten times. The rearrangement links TRBV2 to TRBJ1-5; TRBD1 agrees at 8 bases. The CDR3 is 13 residues long. Germline V gene sequence: CDR1 SNHLY, CDR2 FYNNEI. V gave up 3 bases and J gave up 7 bases; unmatched junction bases: 2. DNA for the CDR3: TGTGCCAGCAGTGAGGACAGGGCGCAGCCCCAGCATTTT. Translation gives CASSEDRAQPQHF.

This clonotype was seen a few times. The chain has TRBV3-1 and TRBJ2-3; D remains ambiguous. Per the germline V gene, CDR1 is LGHDT and CDR2 is YNNKEL (reference sequence). Deletions cut 1 base from V and 0 bases from J, with 11 bases between. The CDR3 has 16 residues. CDR3 DNA: TGTGCCAGCAGCCAAGTTACGGTCGGAAGCACAGATACGCAGTATTTT. Residues: CASSQVTVGSTDTQYF.

This clonotype was found many times. The chain combines TRBV3-1 with TRBJ1-5, with a tentative D call TRBD1 (5 bases). Germline values: CDR1 LGHDT, CDR2 YNNKEL (reference sequence). The V gene lost 0 bases and the J gene lost 8 bases, with 11 bases spanning the gap. The CDR3 spans 14 residues. The CDR3 is CASSQEARAEPQHF. CDR3 DNA: TGTGCCAGCAGCCAAGAGGCCAGGGCTGAGCCCCAGCATTTT.

The sample holds many counts of this clonotype. The genes are TRBV15 and TRBJ2-3; D not certain. Germline V gives CDR1 LNHNV, CDR2 YYDKDF (reference sequence). The CDR3 covers 13 residues. Trimming took 0 bases from V and 4 from J, leaving 5 bases between them. The CDR3 DNA reads as TGTGCCACCAGCAGAGACGGAGCAGATACGCAGTATTTT. Translation gives CATSRDGADTQYF.

This clonotype was seen ten or more times. This chain links TRBV6-1 with TRBJ1-1; perhaps TRBD1 as D (6 bases). The CDR3 consists of 13 residues. The V gene lost 2 bases and the J gene lost 5 bases, with 9 bases spanning the gap. CDR1 and CDR2 (germline): MNHNS, SASEGT. In DNA, the CDR3 is TGTGCCAGCAGTGAATTTAGGGGGACTGAAGCTTTCTTT. Translation: CASSEFRGTEAFF.

Comments on this clonotype: Given a much more abundant clone one base away, this may be a read error. The rearrangement joins TRBV4-2 to TRBJ2-3; D is possibly TRBD2 (6 bases). The germline CDR1 and CDR2 sequences are LGHNA and YNFKEQ. The CDR3 has 16 amino acids. Trimming removed 8 bases from V and 0 bases from J, with 18 bases in between. The CDR3 here is CASAKAGSPSTDTQYF. In DNA, the CDR3 is TGTGCCAGCGCCAAGGCGGGGAGTCCAAGCACAGATACGCAGTATTTT.